The text below deals with one T cell receptor (beta chain). Its antigen is still unknown. This record comes from a study of PD-1 blockade in classical Hodgkin lymphoma. Overall study findings and caveats: Patients who responded completely had about the same baseline diversity as newly diagnosed patients. By C4D1, CD4+ diversity increased significantly, especially in complete responders.

The CDR3 contains 13 residues. Trimming removed 5 bases from V and 8 bases from J; junction bases left unmatched: 6. Germline CDR1 and CDR2: SGHRS and YFSETQ. Assay used: immunoSEQ multiplex PCR; TCRdb lists only in-frame clones, some missing. The sample consists of fewer than 100,000 clones, approximately 92% of them appearing once. Every one of the patients relapsed after autologous stem cell transplantation (brentuximab vedotin exposure was variable). The V call is TRBV5-1, the J call TRBJ1-4; 7 positions match TRBD1. The starting material was peripheral blood mononuclear cells (PBMCs), obtained at baseline. This receptor was obtained from a human donor with classical Hodgkin lymphoma. CDR3: CASSIGTAEKLFF. The CDR3 nucleotides read TGCGCCAGCAGTATTGGGACAGCCGAAAAACTGTTTTTT.